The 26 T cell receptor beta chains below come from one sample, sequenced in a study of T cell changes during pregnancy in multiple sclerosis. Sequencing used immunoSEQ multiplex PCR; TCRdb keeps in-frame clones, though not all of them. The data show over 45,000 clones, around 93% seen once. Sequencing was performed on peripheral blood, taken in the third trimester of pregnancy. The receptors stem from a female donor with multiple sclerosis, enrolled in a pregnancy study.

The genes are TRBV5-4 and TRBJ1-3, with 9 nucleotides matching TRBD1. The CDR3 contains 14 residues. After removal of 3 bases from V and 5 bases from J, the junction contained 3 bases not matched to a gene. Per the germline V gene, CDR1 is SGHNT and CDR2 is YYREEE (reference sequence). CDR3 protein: CASSWDRARNTIYF. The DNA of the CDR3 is TGTGCCAGCAGCTGGGACAGGGCCCGAAACACCATATATTTT. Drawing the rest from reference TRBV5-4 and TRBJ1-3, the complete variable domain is ETGVTQSPTHLIKTRGQQVTLRCSSQSGHNTVSWYQQALGQGPQFIFQYYREEENGRGNFPPRFSGLQFPNYSSELNVNALELDDSALYLCASSWDRARNTIYFGEGSWLTVV.

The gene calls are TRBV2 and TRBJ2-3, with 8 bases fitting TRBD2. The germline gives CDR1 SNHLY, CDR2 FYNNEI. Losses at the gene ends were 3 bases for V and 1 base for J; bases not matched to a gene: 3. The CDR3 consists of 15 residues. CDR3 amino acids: CASSDAGLGTDTQYF. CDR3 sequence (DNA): TGTGCCAGCAGTGATGCGGGACTAGGCACAGATACGCAGTATTTT. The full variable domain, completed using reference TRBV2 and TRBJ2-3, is EPEVTQTPSHQVTQMGQEVILRCVPISNHLYFYWYRQILGQKVEFLVSFYNNEISEKSEIFDDQFSVERPDGSNFTLKIRSTKLEDSAMYFCASSDAGLGTDTQYFGPGTRLTVL.

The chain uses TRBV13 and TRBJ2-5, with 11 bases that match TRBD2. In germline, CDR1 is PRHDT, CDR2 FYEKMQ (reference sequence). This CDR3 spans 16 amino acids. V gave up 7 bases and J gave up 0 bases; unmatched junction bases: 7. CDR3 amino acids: CASTELGLADQETQYF. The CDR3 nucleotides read TGTGCCAGCACCGAACTGGGACTAGCGGACCAAGAGACCCAGTACTTC.

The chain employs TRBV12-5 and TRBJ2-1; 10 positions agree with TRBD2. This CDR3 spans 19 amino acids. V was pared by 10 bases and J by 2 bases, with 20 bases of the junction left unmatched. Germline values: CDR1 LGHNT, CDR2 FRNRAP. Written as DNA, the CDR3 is TGTGCTACTCGGGTTCCCGGACTAGCGGCAAACTCCGCCTACAATGAGCAGTTCTTC. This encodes CATRVPGLAANSAYNEQFF.

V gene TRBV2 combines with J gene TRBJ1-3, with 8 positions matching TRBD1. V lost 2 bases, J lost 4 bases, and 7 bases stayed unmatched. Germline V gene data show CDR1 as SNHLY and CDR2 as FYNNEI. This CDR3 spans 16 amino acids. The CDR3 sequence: CASSETRTGRGNTIYF. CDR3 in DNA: TGTGCCAGCAGTGAAACCAGGACAGGGCGCGGAAACACCATATATTTT. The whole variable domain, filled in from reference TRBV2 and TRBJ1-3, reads EPEVTQTPSHQVTQMGQEVILRCVPISNHLYFYWYRQILGQKVEFLVSFYNNEISEKSEIFDDQFSVERPDGSNFTLKIRSTKLEDSAMYFCASSETRTGRGNTIYFGEGSWLTVV.

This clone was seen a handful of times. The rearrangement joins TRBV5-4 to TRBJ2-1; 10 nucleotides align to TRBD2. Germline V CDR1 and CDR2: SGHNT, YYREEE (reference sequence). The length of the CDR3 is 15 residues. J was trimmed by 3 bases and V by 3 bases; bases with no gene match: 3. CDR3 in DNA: TGTGCCAGCAGCTCCGGGACTAGCGTCTACAATGAGCAGTTCTTC. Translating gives CASSSGTSVYNEQFF.

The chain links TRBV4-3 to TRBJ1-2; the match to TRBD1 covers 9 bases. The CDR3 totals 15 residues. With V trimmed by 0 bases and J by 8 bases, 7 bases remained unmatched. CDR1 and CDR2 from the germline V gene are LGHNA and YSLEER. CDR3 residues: CASSQERTGVRGYTF. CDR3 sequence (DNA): TGCGCCAGCAGCCAAGAAAGGACAGGGGTGAGAGGCTACACCTTC.

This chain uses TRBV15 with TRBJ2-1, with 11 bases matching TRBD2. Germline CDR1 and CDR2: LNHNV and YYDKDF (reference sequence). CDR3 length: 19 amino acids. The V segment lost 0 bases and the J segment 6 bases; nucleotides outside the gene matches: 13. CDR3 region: CATSRDRRMTSGMVNEQFF. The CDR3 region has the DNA TGTGCCACCAGCAGAGATCGGAGAATGACTAGCGGGATGGTCAATGAGCAGTTCTTC.

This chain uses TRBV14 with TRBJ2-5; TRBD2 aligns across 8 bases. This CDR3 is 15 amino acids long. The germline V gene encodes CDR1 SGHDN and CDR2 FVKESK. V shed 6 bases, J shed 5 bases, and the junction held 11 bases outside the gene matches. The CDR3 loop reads CASSPMGLVSETQYF. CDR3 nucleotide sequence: TGTGCCAGCAGTCCAATGGGACTAGTTTCGGAGACCCAGTACTTC.

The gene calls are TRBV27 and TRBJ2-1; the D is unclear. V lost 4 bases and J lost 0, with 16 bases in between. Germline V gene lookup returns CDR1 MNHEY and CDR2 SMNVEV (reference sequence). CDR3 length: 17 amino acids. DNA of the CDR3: TGTGCCAGCAGTTCCCTGTTTCCGATACTCTCCTACAATGAGCAGTTCTTC. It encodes CASSSLFPILSYNEQFF.

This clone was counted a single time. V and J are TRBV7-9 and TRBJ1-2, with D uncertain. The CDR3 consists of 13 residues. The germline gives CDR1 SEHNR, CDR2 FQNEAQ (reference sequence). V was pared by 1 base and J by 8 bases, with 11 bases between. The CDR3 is CASSLGQASGYTF. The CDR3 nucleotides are TGTGCCAGCAGCTTAGGGCAGGCGAGCGGCTACACCTTC.

The CDR3 loop reads CASSFQGTQYF. CDR3 DNA sequence: TGTGCCAGCAGCTTCCAGGGGACCCAGTACTTC. This chain uses TRBV5-6 with TRBJ2-5; tentatively, D is TRBD1 (5 bases). V was clipped by 2 bases and J by 7 bases, with 6 bases between them. Per germline, CDR1 SGHDT and CDR2 YYEEEE. The CDR3 covers 11 residues.

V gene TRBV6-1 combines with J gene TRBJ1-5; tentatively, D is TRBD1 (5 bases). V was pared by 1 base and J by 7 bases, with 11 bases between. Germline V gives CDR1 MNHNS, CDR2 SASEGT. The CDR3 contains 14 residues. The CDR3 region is CASSEVGGYQPQHF. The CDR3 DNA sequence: TGTGCCAGCAGTGAAGTGGGGGGTTACCAGCCCCAGCATTTT.

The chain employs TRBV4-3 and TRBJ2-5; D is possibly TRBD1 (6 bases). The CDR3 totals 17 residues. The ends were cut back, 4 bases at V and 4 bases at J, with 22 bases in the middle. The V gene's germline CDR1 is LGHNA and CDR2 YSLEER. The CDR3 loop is CASSPRGSGAGAETQYF. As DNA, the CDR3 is TGCGCCAGCAGCCCGAGGGGATCAGGGGCAGGGGCAGAGACCCAGTACTTC.

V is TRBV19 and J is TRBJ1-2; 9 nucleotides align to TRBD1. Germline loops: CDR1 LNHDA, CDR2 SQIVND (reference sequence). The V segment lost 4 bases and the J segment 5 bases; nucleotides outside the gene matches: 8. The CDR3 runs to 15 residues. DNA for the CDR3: TGTGCCAGTAGTAAAAGGACAGGGGTCGGGTATGGCTACACCTTC. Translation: CASSKRTGVGYGYTF. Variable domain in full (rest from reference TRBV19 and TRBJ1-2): DGGITQSPKYLFRKEGQNVTLSCEQNLNHDAMYWYRQDPGQGLRLIYYSQIVNDFQKGDIAEGYSVSREKKESFPLTVTSAQKNPTAFYLCASSKRTGVGYGYTFGSGTRLTVV.

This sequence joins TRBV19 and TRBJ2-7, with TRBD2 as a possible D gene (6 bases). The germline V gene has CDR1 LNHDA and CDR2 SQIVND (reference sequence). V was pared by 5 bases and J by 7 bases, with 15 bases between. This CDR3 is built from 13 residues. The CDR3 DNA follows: TGTGCCAGTAGTTGGGGTCCGGGGGAAGAGCAGTACTTC. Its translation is CASSWGPGEEQYF. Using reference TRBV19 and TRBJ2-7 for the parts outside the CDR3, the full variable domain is DGGITQSPKYLFRKEGQNVTLSCEQNLNHDAMYWYRQDPGQGLRLIYYSQIVNDFQKGDIAEGYSVSREKKESFPLTVTSAQKNPTAFYLCASSWGPGEEQYFGPGTRLTVT.

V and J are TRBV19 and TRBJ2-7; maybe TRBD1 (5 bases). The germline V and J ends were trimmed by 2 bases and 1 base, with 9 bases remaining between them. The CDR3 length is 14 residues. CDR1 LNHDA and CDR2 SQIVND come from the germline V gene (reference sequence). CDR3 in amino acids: CASSITRQSYEQYF. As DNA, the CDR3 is TGTGCCAGTAGTATAACACGACAGTCCTACGAGCAGTACTTC.

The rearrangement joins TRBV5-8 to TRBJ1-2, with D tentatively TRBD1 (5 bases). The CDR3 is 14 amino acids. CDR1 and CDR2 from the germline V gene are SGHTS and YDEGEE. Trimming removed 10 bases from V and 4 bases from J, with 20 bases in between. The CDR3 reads CASRNHRFGYGYTF. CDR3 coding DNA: TGTGCCTCGAGAAACCACAGGTTTGGCTATGGCTACACCTTC.

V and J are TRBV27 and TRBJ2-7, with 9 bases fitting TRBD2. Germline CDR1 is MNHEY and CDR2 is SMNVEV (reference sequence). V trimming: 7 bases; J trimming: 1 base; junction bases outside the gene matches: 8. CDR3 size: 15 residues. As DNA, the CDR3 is TGTGCCAGCAAGCAAGATAGCGGGGGATCCTACGAGCAGTACTTC. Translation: CASKQDSGGSYEQYF.

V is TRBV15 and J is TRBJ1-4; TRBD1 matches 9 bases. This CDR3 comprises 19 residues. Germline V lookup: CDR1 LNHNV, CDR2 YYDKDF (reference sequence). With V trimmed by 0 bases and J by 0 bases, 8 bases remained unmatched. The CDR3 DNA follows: TGTGCCACCAGCAGAGATTTTGTACAGGGGGCCGCAACTAATGAAAAACTGTTTTTT. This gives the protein CATSRDFVQGAATNEKLFF.

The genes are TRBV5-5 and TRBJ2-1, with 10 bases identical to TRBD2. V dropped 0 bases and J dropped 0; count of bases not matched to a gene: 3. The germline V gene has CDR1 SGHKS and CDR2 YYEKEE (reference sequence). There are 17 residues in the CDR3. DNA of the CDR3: TGTGCCAGCAGCTTGGAACTAGCGGGAATCTCCTACAATGAGCAGTTCTTC. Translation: CASSLELAGISYNEQFF.

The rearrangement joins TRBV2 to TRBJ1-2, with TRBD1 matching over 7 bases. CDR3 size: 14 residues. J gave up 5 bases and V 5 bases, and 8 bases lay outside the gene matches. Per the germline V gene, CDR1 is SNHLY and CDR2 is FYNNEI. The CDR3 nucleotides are TGTGCCAGCAGTTCCGACAGGGCCTTATATGGCTACACCTTC. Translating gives CASSSDRALYGYTF.

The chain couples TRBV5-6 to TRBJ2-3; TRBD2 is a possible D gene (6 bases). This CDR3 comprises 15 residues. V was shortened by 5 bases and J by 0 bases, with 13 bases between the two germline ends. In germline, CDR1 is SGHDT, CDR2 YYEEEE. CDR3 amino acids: CASSNRLDSTDTQYF. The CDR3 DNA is TGTGCCAGCAGTAACCGACTAGATAGCACAGATACGCAGTATTTT.

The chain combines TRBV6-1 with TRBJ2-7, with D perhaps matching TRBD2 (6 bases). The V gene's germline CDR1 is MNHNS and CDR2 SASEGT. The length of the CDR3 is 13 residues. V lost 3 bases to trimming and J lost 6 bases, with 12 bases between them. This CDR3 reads CASSDRDWLEQYF. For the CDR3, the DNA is TGTGCCAGCAGTGACAGGGACTGGCTCGAGCAGTACTTC.

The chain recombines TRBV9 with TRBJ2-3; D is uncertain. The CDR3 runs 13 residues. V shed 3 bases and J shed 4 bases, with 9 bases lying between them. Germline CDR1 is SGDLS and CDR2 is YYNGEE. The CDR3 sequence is CASSGSYSDTQYF. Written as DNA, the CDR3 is TGTGCCAGCAGCGGCTCTTACTCAGATACGCAGTATTTT.

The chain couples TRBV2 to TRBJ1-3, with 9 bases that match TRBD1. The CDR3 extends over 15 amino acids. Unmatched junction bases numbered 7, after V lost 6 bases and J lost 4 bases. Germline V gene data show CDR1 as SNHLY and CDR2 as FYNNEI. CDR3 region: CASRQTGGSGNTIYF. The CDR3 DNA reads TGTGCCAGCAGACAAACAGGGGGCTCAGGAAACACCATATATTTT. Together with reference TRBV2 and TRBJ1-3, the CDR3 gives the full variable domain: EPEVTQTPSHQVTQMGQEVILRCVPISNHLYFYWYRQILGQKVEFLVSFYNNEISEKSEIFDDQFSVERPDGSNFTLKIRSTKLEDSAMYFCASRQTGGSGNTIYFGEGSWLTVV.